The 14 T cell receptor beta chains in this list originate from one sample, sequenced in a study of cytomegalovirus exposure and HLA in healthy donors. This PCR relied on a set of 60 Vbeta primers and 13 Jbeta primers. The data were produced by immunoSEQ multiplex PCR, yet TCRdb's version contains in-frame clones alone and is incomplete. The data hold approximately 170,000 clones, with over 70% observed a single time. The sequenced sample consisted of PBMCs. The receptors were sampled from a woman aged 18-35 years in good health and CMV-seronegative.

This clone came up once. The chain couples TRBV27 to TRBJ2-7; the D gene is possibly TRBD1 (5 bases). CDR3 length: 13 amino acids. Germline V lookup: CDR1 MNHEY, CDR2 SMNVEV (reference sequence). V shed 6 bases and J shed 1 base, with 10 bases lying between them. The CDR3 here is CASRGTGSYEQYF. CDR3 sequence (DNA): TGTGCCAGCAGAGGTACAGGATCCTACGAGCAGTACTTC.

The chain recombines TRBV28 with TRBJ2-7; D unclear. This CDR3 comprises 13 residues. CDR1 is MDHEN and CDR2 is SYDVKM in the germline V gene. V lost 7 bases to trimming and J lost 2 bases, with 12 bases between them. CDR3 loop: CASIPSQAYEQYF. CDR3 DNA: TGTGCCAGCATTCCCTCGCAGGCCTACGAGCAGTACTTC.

This CDR3 reads CASSFAGDRGNSPLHF. The CDR3 nucleotides are TGCGCCAGCAGCTTCGCCGGGGACAGGGGTAATTCACCCCTCCACTTT. The rearrangement links TRBV5-1 to TRBJ1-6; 10 bases map to TRBD1. This CDR3 is built from 16 residues. Germline V lookup: CDR1 SGHRS, CDR2 YFSETQ. With 2 bases clipped from V and 6 bases from J, the junction kept 5 bases outside the gene matches.

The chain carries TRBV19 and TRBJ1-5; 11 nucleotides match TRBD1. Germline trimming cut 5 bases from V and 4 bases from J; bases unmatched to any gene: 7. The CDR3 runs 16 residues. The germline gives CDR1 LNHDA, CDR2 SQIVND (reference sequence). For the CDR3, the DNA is TGTGCCAGTAGTGGATCCGGGACAGGGGGGAATCAGCCCCAGCATTTT. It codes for CASSGSGTGGNQPQHF.

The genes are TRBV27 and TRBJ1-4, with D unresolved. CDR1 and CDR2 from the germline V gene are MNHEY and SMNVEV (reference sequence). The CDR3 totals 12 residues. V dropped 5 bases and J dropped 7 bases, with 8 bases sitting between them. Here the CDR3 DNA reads TGTGCCAGCAGTAATTGGCCTGAAAAACTGTTTTTT. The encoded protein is CASSNWPEKLFF.

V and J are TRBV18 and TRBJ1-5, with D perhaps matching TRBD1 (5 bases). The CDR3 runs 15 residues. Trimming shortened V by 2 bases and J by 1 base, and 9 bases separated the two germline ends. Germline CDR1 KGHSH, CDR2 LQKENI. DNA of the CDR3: TGTGCCAGCTCACCAGGGGCAGGGAGCAATCAGCCCCAGCATTTT. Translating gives CASSPGAGSNQPQHF.

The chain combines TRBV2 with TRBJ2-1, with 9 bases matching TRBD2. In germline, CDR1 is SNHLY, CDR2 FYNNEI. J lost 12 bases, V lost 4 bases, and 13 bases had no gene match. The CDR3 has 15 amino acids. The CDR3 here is CASSGGRGGSLVQFF. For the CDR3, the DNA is TGTGCCAGCAGTGGGGGGCGGGGGGGCTCGTTGGTGCAGTTCTTC.

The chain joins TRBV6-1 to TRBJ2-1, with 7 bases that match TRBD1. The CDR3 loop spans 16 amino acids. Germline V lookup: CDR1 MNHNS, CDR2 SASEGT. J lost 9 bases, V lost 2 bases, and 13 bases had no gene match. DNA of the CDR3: TGTGCCAGCAGTGAAAGACAGGGACCCTACTTTAGTGAGCAGTTCTTC. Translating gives CASSERQGPYFSEQFF.

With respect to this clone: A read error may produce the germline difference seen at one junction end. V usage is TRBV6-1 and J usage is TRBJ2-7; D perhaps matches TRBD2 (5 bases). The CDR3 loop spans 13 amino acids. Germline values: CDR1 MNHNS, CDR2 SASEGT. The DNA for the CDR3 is TGTGCCAGCAGCCGAGGGCCCTCCGACGAGCAGTACTTC. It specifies CASSRGPSDEQYF.

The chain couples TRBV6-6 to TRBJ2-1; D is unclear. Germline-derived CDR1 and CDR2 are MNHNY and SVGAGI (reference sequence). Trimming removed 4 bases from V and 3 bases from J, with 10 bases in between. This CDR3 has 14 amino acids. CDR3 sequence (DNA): TGTGCCAGCAGTTTGACATCCATCTACAATGAGCAGTTCTTC. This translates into CASSLTSIYNEQFF.

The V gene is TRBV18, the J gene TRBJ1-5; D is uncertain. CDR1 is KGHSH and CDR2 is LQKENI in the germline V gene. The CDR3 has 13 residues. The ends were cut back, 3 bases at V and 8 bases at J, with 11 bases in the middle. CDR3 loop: CASSPQPVEPQHF. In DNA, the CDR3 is TGTGCCAGCTCACCCCAACCAGTGGAGCCCCAGCATTTT. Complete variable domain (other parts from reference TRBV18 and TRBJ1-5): NAGVMQNPRHLVRRRGQEARLRCSPMKGHSHVYWYRQLPEEGLKFMVYLQKENIIDESGMPKERFSAEFPKEGPSILRIQQVVRGDSAAYFCASSPQPVEPQHFGDGTRLSIL.

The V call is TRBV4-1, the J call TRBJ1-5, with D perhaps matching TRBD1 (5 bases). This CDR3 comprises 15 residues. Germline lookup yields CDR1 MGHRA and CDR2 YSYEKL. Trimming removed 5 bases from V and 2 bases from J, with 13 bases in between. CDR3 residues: CASSREGIGNQPQHF. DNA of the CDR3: TGCGCCAGCAGCAGGGAGGGGATAGGCAATCAGCCCCAGCATTTT.

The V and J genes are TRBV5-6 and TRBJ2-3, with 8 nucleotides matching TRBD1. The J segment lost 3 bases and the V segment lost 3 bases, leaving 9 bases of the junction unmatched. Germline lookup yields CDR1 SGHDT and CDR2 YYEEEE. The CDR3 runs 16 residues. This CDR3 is CASSSRTGLSTDTQYF. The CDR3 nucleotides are TGTGCCAGCAGCTCCCGGACAGGGCTATCAACAGATACGCAGTATTTT.

This chain's CDR3 is CAWSALGVTEAFF. DNA for the CDR3: TGTGCCTGGTCCGCCCTAGGGGTTACTGAAGCTTTCTTT. The chain carries TRBV30 and TRBJ1-1; the D gene is possibly TRBD1 (5 bases). Trimming took 5 bases from V and 5 from J, leaving 15 bases between them. Germline values: CDR1 GTSNPN, CDR2 SVGIG (reference sequence). This CDR3 is built from 13 residues.